These 5 T cell receptor beta chains came from one sample sequenced in a study of blood T cell repertoires in COVID-19 (dated by TCRdb to the early 2020s). Preparation of the library involved the immunoSEQ multiplex PCR assay. The table comes from immuneACCESS by way of TCRdb, which keeps in-frame sequences with V and J called. Part of the clones is missing from these tables; in studies checked, under half for an unresolved V gene and the rest for unknown reasons. The sample has some 150,000 clones on record, under 90% of them singletons. Together, the top ten hold 1.6% of the sample. Sequenced input: PBMCs or T cells enriched from blood (not recorded which). These TCRs come from a woman aged 18-29 years who had been exposed to COVID-19.

The CDR3: CASRLRTEANYGYTF. CDR3 in DNA: TGCGCCAGCAGACTCCGGACAGAAGCGAACTATGGCTACACCTTC. This chain joins TRBV4-1 and TRBJ1-2; tentative D call: TRBD1 (6 bases). The CDR3 has 15 amino acids. The ends were cut back, 6 bases at V and 2 bases at J, with 16 bases in the middle. Germline V gene data show CDR1 as MGHRA and CDR2 as YSYEKL.

With regard to this clone: Other nucleotide sequences in the sample specify the same CDR3. This chain uses TRBV28 with TRBJ1-5; no reliable D call. This CDR3 is 13 amino acids long. CDR1 is MDHEN, CDR2 SYDVKM, per germline. The V gene lost 2 bases and the J gene lost 6 bases, with 8 bases spanning the gap. Written as DNA, the CDR3 is TGTGCCAGCAGTTTACGAGGGAGTCAGCCCCAGCATTTT. This translates into CASSLRGSQPQHF.

This clone was observed many times. This chain joins TRBV27 and TRBJ2-7; tentative D call: TRBD1 (5 bases). Germline CDR1 and CDR2: MNHEY and SMNVEV (reference sequence). Trimming pared 1 base from V and 3 bases from J, leaving 10 bases between. The CDR3 is made up of 14 amino acids. CDR3 DNA sequence: TGTGCCAGCAGTTTATGGAGCAGGGTCTACGAGCAGTACTTC. This translates into CASSLWSRVYEQYF.

This clone was recorded a few times. The CDR3 DNA sequence: TGCGCCAGCAGTCCGGGGAATTCACCCCTCCACTTT. It specifies CASSPGNSPLHF. The rearrangement uses TRBV10-2 and TRBJ1-6; the D is unclear. CDR1 WSHSY and CDR2 SAAADI come from the germline V gene. Between the trimmed V and J ends, which lost 5 bases and 7 bases, there was a span of 6 bases. CDR3 length equals 12 residues.

V usage is TRBV7-8 and J usage is TRBJ2-7; D not certain. The V and J ends lost 2 bases and 0 bases respectively, with 8 bases between them. Germline CDR1 and CDR2: SGHVS and FQNEAQ. This CDR3 comprises 14 residues. The CDR3: CASSLLGSSYEQYF. CDR3 sequence (DNA): TGTGCCAGCAGCTTACTGGGCAGCTCCTACGAGCAGTACTTC.